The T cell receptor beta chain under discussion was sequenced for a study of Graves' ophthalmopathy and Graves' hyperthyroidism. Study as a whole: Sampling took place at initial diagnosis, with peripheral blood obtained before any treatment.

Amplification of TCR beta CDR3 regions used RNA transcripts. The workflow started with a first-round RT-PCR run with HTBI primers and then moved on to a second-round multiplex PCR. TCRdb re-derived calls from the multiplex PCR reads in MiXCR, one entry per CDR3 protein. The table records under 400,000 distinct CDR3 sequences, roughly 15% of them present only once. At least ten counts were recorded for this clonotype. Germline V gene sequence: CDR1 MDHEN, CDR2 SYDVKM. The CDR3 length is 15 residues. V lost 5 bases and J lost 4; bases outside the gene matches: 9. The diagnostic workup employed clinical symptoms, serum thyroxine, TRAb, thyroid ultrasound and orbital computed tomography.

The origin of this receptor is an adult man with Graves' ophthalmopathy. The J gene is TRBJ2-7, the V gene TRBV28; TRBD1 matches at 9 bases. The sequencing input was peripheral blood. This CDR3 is CASSDPGQGKYEQYF. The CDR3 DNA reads TGTGCCAGCAGTGATCCGGGACAGGGAAAGTACGAGCAGTACTTC. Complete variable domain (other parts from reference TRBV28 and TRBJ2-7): DVKVTQSSRYLVKRTGEKVFLECVQDMDHENMFWYRQDPGLGLRLIYFSYDVKMKEKGDIPEGYSVSREKKERFSLILESASTNQTSMYLCASSDPGQGKYEQYFGPGTRLTVT.